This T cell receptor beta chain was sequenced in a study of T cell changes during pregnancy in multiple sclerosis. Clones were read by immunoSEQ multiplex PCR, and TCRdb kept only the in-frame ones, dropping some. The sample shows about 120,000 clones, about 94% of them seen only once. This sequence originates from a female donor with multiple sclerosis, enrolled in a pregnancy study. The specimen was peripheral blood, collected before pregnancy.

CDR3 in amino acids: CASSVGPGGTEAFF. The DNA for the CDR3 is TGTGCCAGCAGCGTAGGTCCCGGGGGCACTGAAGCTTTCTTT. The rearrangement uses TRBV9 and TRBJ1-1; D might be TRBD1 (5 bases). Trimming cost V 0 bases and J 4 bases, with 10 bases left between them. This CDR3 is 14 amino acids long. Per the germline V gene, CDR1 is SGDLS and CDR2 is YYNGEE. Supplemented by reference TRBV9 and TRBJ1-1, the full variable domain reads DSGVTQTPKHLITATGQRVTLRCSPRSGDLSVYWYQQSLDQGLQFLIQYYNGEERAKGNILERFSAQQFPDLHSELNLSSLELGDSALYFCASSVGPGGTEAFFGQGTRLTVV.